This T cell receptor (beta chain) was identified during a study of cytomegalovirus exposure and HLA in healthy donors. Whole-study context: Of 300 to 450 genotyped donors, approximately 84% clustered with self-reported Caucasian donors.

The PCR used 60 Vbeta and 13 Jbeta primers. TCRdb keeps only in-frame clones here, not all; method: immunoSEQ multiplex PCR. This sample has fewer than 90,000 clones, with around three quarters found just once. The sequenced sample was PBMCs. This TCR came from a male donor in good health and CMV-seronegative.

The CDR3 DNA reads as TGCAGCGTCGACAGGGTTGGTGGCTACACCTTC. It is translated as CSVDRVGGYTF. The V and J genes are TRBV29-1 and TRBJ1-2; 7 nucleotides agree with TRBD1. Per germline, CDR1 SQVTM and CDR2 ANQGSEA. Losses at the gene ends were 6 bases for V and 7 bases for J; bases not matched to a gene: 5. CDR3 length: 11 amino acids.